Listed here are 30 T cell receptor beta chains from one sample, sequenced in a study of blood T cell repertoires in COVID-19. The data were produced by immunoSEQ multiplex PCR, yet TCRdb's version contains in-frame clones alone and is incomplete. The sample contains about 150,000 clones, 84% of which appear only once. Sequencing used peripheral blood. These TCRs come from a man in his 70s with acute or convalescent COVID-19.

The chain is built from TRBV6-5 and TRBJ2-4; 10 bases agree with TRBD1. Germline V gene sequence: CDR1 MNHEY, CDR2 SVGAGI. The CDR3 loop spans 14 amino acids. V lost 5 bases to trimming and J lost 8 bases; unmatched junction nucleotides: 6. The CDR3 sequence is CASSNDRGQDIQYF. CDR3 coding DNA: TGTGCCAGCAGTAACGACAGGGGGCAGGACATTCAGTACTTC.

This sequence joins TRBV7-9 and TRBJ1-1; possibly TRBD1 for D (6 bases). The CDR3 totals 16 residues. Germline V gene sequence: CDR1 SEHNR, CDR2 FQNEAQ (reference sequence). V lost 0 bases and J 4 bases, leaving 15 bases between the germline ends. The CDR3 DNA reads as TGTGCCAGCAGCTTAGCGAGACGGGGCAGGGGCACTGAAGCTTTCTTT. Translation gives CASSLARRGRGTEAFF. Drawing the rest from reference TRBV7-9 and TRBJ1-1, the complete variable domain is DTGVSQNPRHKITKRGQNVTFRCDPISEHNRLYWYRQTLGQGPEFLTYFQNEAQLEKSRLLSDRFSAERPKGSFSTLEIQRTEQGDSAMYLCASSLARRGRGTEAFFGQGTRLTVV.

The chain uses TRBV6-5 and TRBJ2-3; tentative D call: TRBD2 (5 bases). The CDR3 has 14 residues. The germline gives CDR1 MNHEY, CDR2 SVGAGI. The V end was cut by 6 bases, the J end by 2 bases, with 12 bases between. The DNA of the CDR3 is TGTGCCAGCAGCTCTAGCAGACTCACAGATACGCAGTATTTT. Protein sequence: CASSSSRLTDTQYF.

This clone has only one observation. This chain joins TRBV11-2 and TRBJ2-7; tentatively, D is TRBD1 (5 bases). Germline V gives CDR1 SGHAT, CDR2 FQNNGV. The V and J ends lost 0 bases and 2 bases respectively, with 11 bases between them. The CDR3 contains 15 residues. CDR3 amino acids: CASSLEGQGPYEQYF. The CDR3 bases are TGTGCCAGCAGCTTAGAGGGGCAGGGCCCCTACGAGCAGTACTTC. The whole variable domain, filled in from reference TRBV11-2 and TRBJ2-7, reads EAGVAQSPRYKIIEKRQSVAFWCNPISGHATLYWYQQILGQGPKLLIQFQNNGVVDDSQLPKDRFSAERLKGVDSTLKIQPAKLEDSAVYLCASSLEGQGPYEQYFGPGTRLTVT.

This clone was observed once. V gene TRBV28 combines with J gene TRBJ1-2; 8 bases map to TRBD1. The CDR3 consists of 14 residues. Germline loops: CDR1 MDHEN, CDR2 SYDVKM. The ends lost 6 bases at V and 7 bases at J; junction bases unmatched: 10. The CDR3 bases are TGTGCCAGCAGGGAATATGGACAGGGATCTGGCTACACCTTC. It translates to CASREYGQGSGYTF.

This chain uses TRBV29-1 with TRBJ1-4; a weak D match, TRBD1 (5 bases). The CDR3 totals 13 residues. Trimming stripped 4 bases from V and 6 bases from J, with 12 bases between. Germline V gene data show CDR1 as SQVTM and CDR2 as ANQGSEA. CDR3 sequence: CSVAPTGDEKLFF. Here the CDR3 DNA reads TGCAGCGTTGCCCCCACAGGTGATGAAAAACTGTTTTTT.

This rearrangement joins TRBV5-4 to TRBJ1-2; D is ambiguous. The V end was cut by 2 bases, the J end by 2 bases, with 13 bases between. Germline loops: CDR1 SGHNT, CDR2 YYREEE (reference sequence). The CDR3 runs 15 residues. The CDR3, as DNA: TGTGCCAGCAGCTTAGGCTTCCGGGAGAACTATGGCTACACCTTC. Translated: CASSLGFRENYGYTF.

The CDR3 region has the DNA TGTGCCAGCAGCTCTACATGGACAGGGAGTGAAAAACTGTTTTTT. Its protein is CASSSTWTGSEKLFF. The V call is TRBV11-2, the J call TRBJ1-4; 8 bases are shared with TRBD1. Germline V CDR1 and CDR2: SGHAT, FQNNGV. The CDR3 is 15 amino acids. V lost 4 bases to trimming and J lost 7 bases; unmatched junction nucleotides: 8.

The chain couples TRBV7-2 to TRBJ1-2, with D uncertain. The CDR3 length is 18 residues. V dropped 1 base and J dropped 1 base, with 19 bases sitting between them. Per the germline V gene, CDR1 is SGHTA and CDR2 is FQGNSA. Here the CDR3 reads CASSLGGSVGSLNYGYTF. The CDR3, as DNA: TGTGCCAGCAGCTTAGGAGGTAGCGTGGGCAGCCTTAACTATGGCTACACCTTC.

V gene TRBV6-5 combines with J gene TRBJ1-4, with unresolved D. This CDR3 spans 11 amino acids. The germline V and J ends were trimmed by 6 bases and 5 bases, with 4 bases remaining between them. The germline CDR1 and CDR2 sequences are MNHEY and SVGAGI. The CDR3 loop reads CASRQNEKLFF. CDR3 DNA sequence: TGTGCCAGCAGACAAAATGAAAAACTGTTTTTT.

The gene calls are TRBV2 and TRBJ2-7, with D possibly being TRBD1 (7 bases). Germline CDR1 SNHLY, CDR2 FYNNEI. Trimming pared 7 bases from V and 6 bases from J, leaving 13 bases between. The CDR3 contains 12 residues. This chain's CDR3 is CASKAGGREQYF. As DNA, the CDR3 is TGTGCCAGCAAGGCAGGGGGGCGCGAGCAGTACTTC.

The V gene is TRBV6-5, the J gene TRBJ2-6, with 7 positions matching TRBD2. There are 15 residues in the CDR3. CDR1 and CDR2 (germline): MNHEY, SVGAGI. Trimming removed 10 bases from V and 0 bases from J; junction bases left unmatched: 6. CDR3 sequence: CATWSGGSGANVLTF. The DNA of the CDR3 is TGTGCCACTTGGTCGGGAGGCTCTGGGGCCAACGTCCTGACTTTC.

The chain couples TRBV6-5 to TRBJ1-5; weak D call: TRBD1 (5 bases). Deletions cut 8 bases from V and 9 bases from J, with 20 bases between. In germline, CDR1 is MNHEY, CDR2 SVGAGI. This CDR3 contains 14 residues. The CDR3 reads CASGPNGGATPQHF. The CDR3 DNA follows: TGTGCCAGCGGGCCGAATGGAGGGGCCACGCCCCAGCATTTT.

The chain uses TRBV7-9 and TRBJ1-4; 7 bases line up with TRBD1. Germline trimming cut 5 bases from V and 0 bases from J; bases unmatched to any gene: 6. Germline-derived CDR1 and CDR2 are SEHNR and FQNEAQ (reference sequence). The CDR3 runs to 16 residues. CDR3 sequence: CASSPHRGTTNEKLFF. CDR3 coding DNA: TGTGCCAGCAGCCCGCACAGGGGAACAACTAATGAAAAACTGTTTTTT.

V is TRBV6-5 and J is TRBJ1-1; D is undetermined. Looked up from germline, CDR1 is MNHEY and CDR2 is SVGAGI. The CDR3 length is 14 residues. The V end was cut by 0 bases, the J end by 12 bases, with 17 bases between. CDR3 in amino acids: CASSYSGGVTETFF. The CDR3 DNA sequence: TGTGCCAGCAGTTACTCCGGCGGAGTAACCGAGACTTTCTTT.

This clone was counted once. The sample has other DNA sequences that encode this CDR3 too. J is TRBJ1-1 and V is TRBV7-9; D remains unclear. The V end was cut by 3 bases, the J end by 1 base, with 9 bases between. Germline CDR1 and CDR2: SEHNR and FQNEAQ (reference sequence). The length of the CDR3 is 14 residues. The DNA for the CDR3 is TGTGCCAGCAGCTTGGGCCAGGCGAACACTGAAGCTTTCTTT. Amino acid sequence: CASSLGQANTEAFF. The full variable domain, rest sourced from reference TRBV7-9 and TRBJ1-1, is DTGVSQNPRHKITKRGQNVTFRCDPISEHNRLYWYRQTLGQGPEFLTYFQNEAQLEKSRLLSDRFSAERPKGSFSTLEIQRTEQGDSAMYLCASSLGQANTEAFFGQGTRLTVV.

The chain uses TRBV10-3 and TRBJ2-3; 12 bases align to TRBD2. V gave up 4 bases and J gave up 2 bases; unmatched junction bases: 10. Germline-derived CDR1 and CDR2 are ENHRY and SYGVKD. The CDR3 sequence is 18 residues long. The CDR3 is CAISVLRLAGDSTDTQYF. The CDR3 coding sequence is TGTGCCATCAGTGTCCTACGACTAGCGGGGGACTCCACAGATACGCAGTATTTT.

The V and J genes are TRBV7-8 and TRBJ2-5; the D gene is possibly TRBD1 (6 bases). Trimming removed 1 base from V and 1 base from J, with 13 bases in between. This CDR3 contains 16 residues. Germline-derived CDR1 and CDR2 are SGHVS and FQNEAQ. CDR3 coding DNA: TGTGCCAGCAGCTTAGACAGGGTTAGGGGCCAAGAGACCCAGTACTTC. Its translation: CASSLDRVRGQETQYF.

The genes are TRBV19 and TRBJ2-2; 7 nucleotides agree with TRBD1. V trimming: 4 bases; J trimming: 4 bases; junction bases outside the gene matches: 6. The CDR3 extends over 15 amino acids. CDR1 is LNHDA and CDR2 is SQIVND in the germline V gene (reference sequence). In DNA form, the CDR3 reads TGTGCCAGTAGTAGGGGGACAGAGCCCACCGGGGAGCTGTTTTTT. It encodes CASSRGTEPTGELFF.

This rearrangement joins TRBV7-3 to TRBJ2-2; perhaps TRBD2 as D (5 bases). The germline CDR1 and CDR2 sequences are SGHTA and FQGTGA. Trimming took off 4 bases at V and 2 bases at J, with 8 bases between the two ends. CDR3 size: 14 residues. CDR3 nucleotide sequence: TGTGCCAGCAGCTCCCCGGGAAACACCGGGGAGCTGTTTTTT. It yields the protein CASSSPGNTGELFF. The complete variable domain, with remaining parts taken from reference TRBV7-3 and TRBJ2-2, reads GAGVSQTPSNKVTEKGKYVELRCDPISGHTALYWYRQSLGQGPEFLIYFQGTGAADDSGLPNDRFFAVRPEGSVSTLKIQRTERGDSAVYLCASSSPGNTGELFFGEGSRLTVL.

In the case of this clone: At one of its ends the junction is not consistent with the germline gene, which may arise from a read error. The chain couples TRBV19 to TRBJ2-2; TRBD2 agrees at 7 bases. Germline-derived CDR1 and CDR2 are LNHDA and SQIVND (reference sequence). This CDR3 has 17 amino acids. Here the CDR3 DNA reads TGTGCCAGTAGTTTAGATCGACACCCCGGGAGGACCGGGGAGCTGTTTTTT. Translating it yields CASSLDRHPGRTGELFF.

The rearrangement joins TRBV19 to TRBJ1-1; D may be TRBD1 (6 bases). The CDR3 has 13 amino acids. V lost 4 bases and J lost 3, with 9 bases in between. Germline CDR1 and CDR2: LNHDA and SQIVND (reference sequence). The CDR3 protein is CASSRQGYTEAFF. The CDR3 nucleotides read TGTGCCAGTAGTAGGCAGGGGTACACTGAAGCTTTCTTT.

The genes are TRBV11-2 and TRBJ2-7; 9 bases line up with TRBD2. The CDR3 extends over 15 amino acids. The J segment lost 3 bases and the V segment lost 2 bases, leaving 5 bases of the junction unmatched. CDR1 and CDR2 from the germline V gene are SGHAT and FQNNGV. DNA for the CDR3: TGTGCCAGCAGCTTACTGCGGGGGGGCCTCTACGAGCAGTACTTC. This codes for CASSLLRGGLYEQYF.

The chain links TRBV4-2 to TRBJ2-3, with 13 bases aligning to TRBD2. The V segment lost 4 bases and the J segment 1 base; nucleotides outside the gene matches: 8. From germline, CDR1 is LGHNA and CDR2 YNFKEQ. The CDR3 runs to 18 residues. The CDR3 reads CASSRTSGGDLGTDTQYF. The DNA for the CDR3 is TGTGCCAGCAGCCGTACTAGCGGGGGGGATCTGGGCACAGATACGCAGTATTTT.

The CDR3 DNA sequence: TGTGCCAGTAGCGGGAGGAACACTGAAGCTTTCTTT. It translates to CASSGRNTEAFF. V and J are TRBV19 and TRBJ1-1, with D uncertain. The CDR3 covers 12 residues. V gave up 6 bases and J gave up 1 base, with 6 bases separating them. Germline CDR1 and CDR2: LNHDA and SQIVND (reference sequence).

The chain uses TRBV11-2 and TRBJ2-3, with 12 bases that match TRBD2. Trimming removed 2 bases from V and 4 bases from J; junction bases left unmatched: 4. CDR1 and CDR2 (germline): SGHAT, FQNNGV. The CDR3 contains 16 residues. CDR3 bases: TGTGCCAGCAGCTTACTAGCGGGGGGGCAGGCAGATACGCAGTATTTT. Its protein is CASSLLAGGQADTQYF.

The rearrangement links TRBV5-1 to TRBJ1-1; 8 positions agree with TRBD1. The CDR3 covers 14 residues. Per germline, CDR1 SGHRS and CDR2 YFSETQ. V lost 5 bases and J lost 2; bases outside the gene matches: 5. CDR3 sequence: CASRMTGDNTEAFF. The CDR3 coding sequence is TGCGCCAGCAGGATGACAGGGGATAACACTGAAGCTTTCTTT.

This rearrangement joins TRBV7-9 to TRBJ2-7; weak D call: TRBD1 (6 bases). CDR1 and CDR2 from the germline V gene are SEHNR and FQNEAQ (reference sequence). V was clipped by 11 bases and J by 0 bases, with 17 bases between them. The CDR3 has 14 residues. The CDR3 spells CAGQSGTNSYEQYF. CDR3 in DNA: TGTGCCGGACAATCCGGGACAAACTCCTACGAGCAGTACTTC.

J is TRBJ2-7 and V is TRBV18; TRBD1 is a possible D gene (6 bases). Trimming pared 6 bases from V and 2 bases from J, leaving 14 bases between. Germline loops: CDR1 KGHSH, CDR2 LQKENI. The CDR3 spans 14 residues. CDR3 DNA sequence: TGTGCCAGCTCTTTGGCAGGGGACCCCTACGAGCAGTACTTC. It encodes CASSLAGDPYEQYF.

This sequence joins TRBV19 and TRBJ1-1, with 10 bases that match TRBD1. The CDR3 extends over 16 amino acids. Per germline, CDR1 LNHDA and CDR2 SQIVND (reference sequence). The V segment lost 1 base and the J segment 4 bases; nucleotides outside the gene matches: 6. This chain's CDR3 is CASSIGQGASGTEAFF. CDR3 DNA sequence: TGTGCCAGTAGTATAGGACAGGGGGCGTCTGGCACTGAAGCTTTCTTT.